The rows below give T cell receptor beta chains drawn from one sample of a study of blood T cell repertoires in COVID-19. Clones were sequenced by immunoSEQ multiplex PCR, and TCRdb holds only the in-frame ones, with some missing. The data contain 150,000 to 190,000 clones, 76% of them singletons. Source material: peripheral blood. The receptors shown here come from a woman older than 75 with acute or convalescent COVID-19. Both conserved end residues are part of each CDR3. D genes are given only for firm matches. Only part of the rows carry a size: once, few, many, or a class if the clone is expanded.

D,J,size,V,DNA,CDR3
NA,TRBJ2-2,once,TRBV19,TGTGCCAGTAGCAGGAGGGGAACCGGGGAGCTGTTTTTT,CASSRRGTGELFF
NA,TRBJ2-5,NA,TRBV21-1,TGTGCCAGCAACACCACCGGGACTAGCCCTAAATACCAAGAGACCCAGTACTTC,CASNTTGTSPKYQETQYF
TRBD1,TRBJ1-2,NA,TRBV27,TGTGCCAGCAGCCCACAGGGGAACTATGGCTACACCTTC,CASSPQGNYGYTF
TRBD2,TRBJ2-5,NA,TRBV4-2,TGTGCCAGCAGCCAAGTAGAAGCGGGGGGGGATCAAGAGACCCAGTACTTC,CASSQVEAGGDQETQYF
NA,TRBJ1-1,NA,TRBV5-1,TGCGCCAGCAGCTTGGGCAGAGAAGCTTTCTTT,CASSLGREAFF
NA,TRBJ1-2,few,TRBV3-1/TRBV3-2,TGTGCCAGCAGCCAAGGAGGGAACTATGGCTACACCTTC,CASSQGGNYGYTF
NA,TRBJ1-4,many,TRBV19,TGTGCCAGTAGTATCCCCCGCGCGGCAACTAATGAAAAACTGTTTTTT,CASSIPRAATNEKLFF
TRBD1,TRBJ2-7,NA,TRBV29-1,TGCAGCGTTGACGGGACAGGGAACAACGAGCAGTACTTC,CSVDGTGNNEQYF
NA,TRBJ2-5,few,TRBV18,TGTGCCAGCTCACCAAGGTCGACAGATTATCAAGAGACCCAGTACTTC,CASSPRSTDYQETQYF
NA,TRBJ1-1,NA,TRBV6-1,TGTGCCAGCAGTGAAGAACGGGTCACTGAAGCTTTCTTT,CASSEERVTEAFF
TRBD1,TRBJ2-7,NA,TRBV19,TGTGCCAGCCGGGACGGGACAGGGTCCTACGAGCAGTACTTC,CASRDGTGSYEQYF
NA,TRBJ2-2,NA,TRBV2,TGTGCCAGCAGTGAAATGCGGGAAATCGGGGAGCTGTTTTTT,CASSEMREIGELFF
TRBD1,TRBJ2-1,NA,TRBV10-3,TGTGCCATCAGTTCCGGGACAGACTCCTACAATGAGCAGTTCTTC,CAISSGTDSYNEQFF
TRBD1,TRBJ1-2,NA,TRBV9,TGTGCCAGCAGCAATACAGGGGGCGCCTCTGGCTACACCTTC,CASSNTGGASGYTF
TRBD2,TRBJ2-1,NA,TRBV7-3,TGTGCCAGCAGCCGTCAGCGGGGCCTACAGGATGAGCAGTTCTTC,CASSRQRGLQDEQFF
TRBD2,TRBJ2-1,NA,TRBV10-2,TGCGCCAGCACCACTAGCGGGGGGGGTTACAATGAGCAGTTCTTC,CASTTSGGGYNEQFF
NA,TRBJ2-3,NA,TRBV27,TGTGCCAGCCTGTCTAGCACAGATACGCAGTATTTT,CASLSSTDTQYF
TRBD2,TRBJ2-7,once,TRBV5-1,TGCGCCAGCAGCTTGGTTCTAGCGGGAGCGGCCGAGCAGTACTTC,CASSLVLAGAAEQYF
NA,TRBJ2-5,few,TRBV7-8,TGTGCCAGCAGCCAAACCGACAGGGACTGGGAGACCCAGTACTTC,CASSQTDRDWETQYF
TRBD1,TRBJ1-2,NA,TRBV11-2,TGTGCCAGCAGCTTAGAGGGGACAGGGGTTTTTGGCTACACCTTC,CASSLEGTGVFGYTF
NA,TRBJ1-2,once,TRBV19,TGTGCCAGTAGTATGGCCACAGGGTATTCGGCTTCTAACTATGGCTACACCTTC,CASSMATGYSASNYGYTF
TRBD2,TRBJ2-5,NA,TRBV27,TGTGCCAGCAGTTTCGCGGGAGGTACTAGGGAGACCCAGTACTTC,CASSFAGGTRETQYF
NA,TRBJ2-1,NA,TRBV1,TGCACCAGCAGCCAAGCGGATGAGCAGTTCTTC,CTSSQADEQFF
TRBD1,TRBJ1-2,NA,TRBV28,TGTGCCAGCAGTTCGCCCGGACAGGTCGTCTATGGCTACACCTTC,CASSSPGQVVYGYTF
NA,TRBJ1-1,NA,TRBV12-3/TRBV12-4,TGTGCCAGCAGTTCCGACAGCAAAGCTTTCTTT,CASSSDSKAFF
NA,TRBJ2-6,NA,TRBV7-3,TGTGCCAGCAGCTTATTAACCGGAGCTGGGGCCAACGTCCTGACTTTC,CASSLLTGAGANVLTF
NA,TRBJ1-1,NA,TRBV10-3,TGTGCCATCAGTGACAGGGCTGACACTGAAGCTTTCTTT,CAISDRADTEAFF
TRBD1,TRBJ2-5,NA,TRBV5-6,TGTGCCAGCAGCCCACAGGGGGCAGAGACCCAGTACTTC,CASSPQGAETQYF
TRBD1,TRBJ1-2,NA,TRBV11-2,TGTGCCAGCAGCTCGATAAGGACAGGACGGGCCTATGGCTACACCTTC,CASSSIRTGRAYGYTF
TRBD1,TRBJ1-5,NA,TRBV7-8,TGTGCCAGCAGCCTACCCCGGACAGGGAGCAATCAGCCCCAGCATTTT,CASSLPRTGSNQPQHF
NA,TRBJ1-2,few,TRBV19,TGTGCCAGTAGTCTCTCCGGCGCCCAGGGAAACTATGGCTACACCTTC,CASSLSGAQGNYGYTF
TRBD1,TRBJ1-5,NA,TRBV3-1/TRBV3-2,TGTGCCAGCAGCCCGACACTTCAGGGGGATCAGCCCCAGCATTTT,CASSPTLQGDQPQHF
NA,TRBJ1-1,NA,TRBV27,TGTGCCAGCAGCCAATACAGAGCGAACACTGAAGCTTTCTTT,CASSQYRANTEAFF
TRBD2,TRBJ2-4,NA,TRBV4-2,TGTGCCAGCAGCCAAACTAGGCGGGAGGCGAAAAACATTCAGTACTTC,CASSQTRREAKNIQYF
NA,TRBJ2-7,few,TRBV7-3,TGTGCCAGCAGCTTATACAGGACAACGGGTGAGCAGTACTTC,CASSLYRTTGEQYF
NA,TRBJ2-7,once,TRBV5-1,TGCGCCAGCAGCTTGGGAGAGTGGAGCTACGAGCAGTACTTC,CASSLGEWSYEQYF
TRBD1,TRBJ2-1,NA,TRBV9,TGTGCCAGCAGCGCCCACAGGGGGACCGCCAACAATGAGCAGTTCTTC,CASSAHRGTANNEQFF